The 7 T cell receptor beta chains below come from one sample, sequenced in a study of T cell changes during pregnancy in multiple sclerosis. Measured with immunoSEQ multiplex PCR; TCRdb has only the in-frame clones, and not every one. This table holds 45,000 to 55,000 clones, 92% found once. The sample here was CD4+ T cells from peripheral blood mononuclear cells, taken after pregnancy. The origin of the receptors is a female donor with multiple sclerosis, enrolled in a pregnancy study.

The chain uses TRBV9 and TRBJ2-1; TRBD2 matches at 10 bases. The V gene end was trimmed by 0 bases and the J gene end by 9 bases; junction bases not matched to a gene: 9. This CDR3 contains 16 residues. The germline V gene encodes CDR1 SGDLS and CDR2 YYNGEE. DNA of the CDR3: TGTGCCAGCAGCGTAGAAGCGGGAGGGACTACAGGTGAGCAGTTCTTC. It translates to CASSVEAGGTTGEQFF.

The V call is TRBV7-2, the J call TRBJ2-7; the match to TRBD1 covers 8 bases. The CDR3 contains 15 residues. In germline, CDR1 is SGHTA, CDR2 FQGNSA. V lost 5 bases, J lost 0 bases, and 6 bases stayed unmatched. This CDR3 reads CASSPRQGNSYEQYF. In DNA form, the CDR3 reads TGTGCCAGCAGCCCCCGACAGGGGAACTCCTACGAGCAGTACTTC.

V gene TRBV11-2 combines with J gene TRBJ2-7; 7 bases match TRBD1. This CDR3 contains 15 residues. The V gene end was trimmed by 7 bases and the J gene end by 5 bases; junction bases not matched to a gene: 14. The germline V gene encodes CDR1 SGHAT and CDR2 FQNNGV. CDR3 coding DNA: TGTGCCAGCACCCCGGTCAGAGACAGGGTTCACGAGCAGTACTTC. Its translation is CASTPVRDRVHEQYF.

The chain carries TRBV6-6 and TRBJ2-2; D is ambiguous. The CDR3 length is 13 residues. The germline CDR1 and CDR2 sequences are MNHNY and SVGAGI (reference sequence). The ends were cut back, 4 bases at V and 1 base at J, with 4 bases in the middle. The CDR3 protein is CASSSGNTGELFF. In nucleotides, the CDR3 is TGTGCCAGCAGTTCAGGGAACACCGGGGAGCTGTTTTTT.

The rearrangement joins TRBV10-3 to TRBJ1-1; TRBD1 aligns across 7 bases. In germline, CDR1 is ENHRY, CDR2 SYGVKD. This CDR3 has 15 residues. J gave up 4 bases and V 0 bases, and 5 bases lay outside the gene matches. CDR3 loop: CAISESRQGVTEAFF. The DNA of the CDR3 is TGTGCCATCAGTGAGTCCAGACAGGGCGTCACTGAAGCTTTCTTT.

The rearrangement uses TRBV18 and TRBJ2-1; the D gene is possibly TRBD2 (5 bases). Germline V gene sequence: CDR1 KGHSH, CDR2 LQKENI. The CDR3 has 13 amino acids. V lost 6 bases and J lost 9, with 15 bases in between. The CDR3 DNA reads as TGTGCCAGCTCTTCACTAGTATTATCTGAGCAGTTCTTC. This sequence encodes CASSSLVLSEQFF. Variable domain in full (rest from reference TRBV18 and TRBJ2-1): NAGVMQNPRHLVRRRGQEARLRCSPMKGHSHVYWYRQLPEEGLKFMVYLQKENIIDESGMPKERFSAEFPKEGPSILRIQQVVRGDSAAYFCASSSLVLSEQFFGPGTRLTVL.

The rearrangement uses TRBV11-2 and TRBJ2-6; D is possibly TRBD1 (5 bases). Germline V gives CDR1 SGHAT, CDR2 FQNNGV. This CDR3 contains 16 residues. V lost 3 bases and J lost 1, with 10 bases in between. The CDR3 loop is CASSLNRRSGANVLTF. The CDR3 DNA reads TGTGCCAGCAGCTTGAACAGGAGATCTGGGGCCAACGTCCTGACTTTC.